The clone carrying this T cell receptor (beta chain) was seen more than once but under ten times. This sample was included in a study of patients and donors after allogeneic stem cell transplantation. MiXCR was run by TCRdb on the RT-PCR reads, yielding one entry per CDR3 protein. The repertoire includes some 230,000 distinct CDR3 sequences, about 14% of them detected once, and around a tenth sits in the top ten. The germline V gene encodes CDR1 LGHNA and CDR2 YSLEER. The germline V and J ends were trimmed by 0 bases and 2 bases, with 8 bases remaining between them. The CDR3 sequence is 16 residues long.

The clonotype comes from a human donor who was either an allogeneic HSCT recipient or a stem cell or donor lymphocyte infusion donor (not recorded which). It is not recorded whose cells these are; they may come from a transplant donor. The chain uses TRBV4-3 and TRBJ2-6; a possible D gene is TRBD1 (5 bases). Sequenced sample: blood, either unsorted or a sorted T cell fraction (not recorded which). Written as DNA, the CDR3 is TGCGCCAGCAGCCAAGATTCCAGGGCTGGGGCCAACGTCCTGACTTTC. Its translation is CASSQDSRAGANVLTF.